Listed here are 2 T cell receptor beta chains from one sample, sequenced in a study of identical twins. TCRdb recomputed calls from the 5' RACE reads with MiXCR, one row per CDR3 protein. The sample has about 690,000 distinct CDR3 sequences, 5.5% to 7.5% seen once. Sequenced: naive T cells sorted from blood. The receptor set was obtained from a man aged 18 to 30 in good health.

This clonotype was counted only a few times. This chain links TRBV9 with TRBJ1-2; no clear D gene. Trimming pared 0 bases from V and 7 bases from J, leaving 7 bases between. This CDR3 comprises 12 residues. From germline, CDR1 is SGDLS and CDR2 YYNGEE. The CDR3 region is CASSVVVGGYTF. Written as DNA, the CDR3 is TGTGCCAGCAGCGTAGTGGTGGGTGGCTACACCTTC.

In this sample, this clonotype turned up many times. The gene calls are TRBV5-1 and TRBJ1-6; D uncertain. CDR3 length: 14 amino acids. Per germline, CDR1 SGHRS and CDR2 YFSETQ. The germline V and J ends were trimmed by 0 bases and 5 bases, with 6 bases remaining between them. The CDR3 loop is CASSLVQDNSPLHF. Here the CDR3 DNA reads TGCGCCAGCAGCTTGGTCCAGGATAATTCACCCCTCCACTTT.